The clone carrying this T cell receptor (beta chain) was recorded once. The data are from a study of blood T cell repertoires in COVID-19. Study summary: COVID-19 samples from acute and convalescent phases originated in the United States, Italy and Spain.

The method was immunoSEQ multiplex PCR; TCRdb's version includes in-frame clones alone and lacks a portion of them. The sample has approximately 240,000 clones; approximately 79% are singletons. The CDR3 extends over 16 amino acids. J lost 4 bases, V lost 4 bases, and 6 bases had no gene match. Per the germline V gene, CDR1 is SNHLY and CDR2 is FYNNEI. What was sequenced was peripheral blood. The V gene is TRBV2, the J gene TRBJ2-1; 11 bases are a match to TRBD2. This sequence was found in a woman aged 40 to 50 with active or convalescent COVID-19. The CDR3 DNA follows: TGTGCCAGCAGTGGATTGACTAGCGGGGAATACAATGAGCAGTTCTTC. Protein sequence: CASSGLTSGEYNEQFF.